This T cell receptor beta chain emerged from a study of control samples from healthy donors and cancer patients (dated by TCRdb to 2020 to 2021). Libraries were constructed by the immunoSEQ multiplex PCR assay. This immuneACCESS table, as held by TCRdb, lists in-frame sequences with V and J called but not all clones. Of the missing ones, under half trace to an unresolved V gene in checked studies; the others have no known cause. In this sample the table shows approximately 210,000 clones, roughly nine tenths of which occur a single time. The ten largest clonotypes hold about 2% of the sample. CDR1 and CDR2 are read off the germline V gene as MNHEY and SVGAGI. V is cut by 6 bases and J by 9 bases, and the space between the germline ends is 18 bases. The CDR3 runs 15 residues from the cysteine to the phenylalanine. Only the CDR3 DNA stays, 45 bases, in frame from base 1. About this clone: The clone's antigen remains unknown. The sample holds no much larger clone one base away, and base qualities are not on file.

The chain couples TRBV6-5 to TRBJ1-6, with the D gene too uncertain to name. The sequence was obtained from a man aged 25 to 40 in good health. The sample comprised blood. The nucleotide sequence reads as follows: TGTGCCAGCAGGAGCCTGACCACCATCGTTTCACCCCTCCACTTT. The resulting protein is CASRSLTTIVSPLHF.